This is a list of T cell receptor beta chains from one sample in a study of identical twins. TCRdb re-derived calls from the 5' RACE reads in MiXCR, one entry per CDR3 protein. The table includes approximately 500,000 distinct CDR3 sequences, about 15% detected once. The same data also contributed to another study, on yellow fever vaccine responses in identical twins.

Sequenced: CD4+ T cells sorted from blood. The receptors were sampled from a woman between 18 and 30 years old in good health. CDR3s include the opening cysteine and the closing phenylalanine or tryptophan. A D gene is named only where the DNA matches it firmly. The size of a clone is reported for some rows only, either as once, few or many, or as a class for expanded clones.

v_gene: TRBV2; abundance: NA; j_gene: TRBJ1-5; d_gene: TRBD1; CDR3nt: TGTGCCAGCAGTGAAGAGGCAGGGGGATCTCAGCCCCAGCATTTT; CDR3aa: CASSEEAGGSQPQHF
v_gene: TRBV29-1; abundance: NA; j_gene: TRBJ2-2; d_gene: NA; CDR3nt: TGCAGCGCTTTGCGGGATCTGAGCACCGGGGAGCTGTTTTTT; CDR3aa: CSALRDLSTGELFF
v_gene: TRBV12-3/TRBV12-4; abundance: few; j_gene: TRBJ2-5; d_gene: TRBD2; CDR3nt: TGTGCCAGCAGTTTATACAAAGCGGGAGTGCGGGAGACCCAGTACTTC; CDR3aa: CASSLYKAGVRETQYF
v_gene: TRBV7-8; abundance: NA; j_gene: TRBJ2-1; d_gene: NA; CDR3nt: TGTGCCAGCAGCGACGGTCGGAAGAGGGGAGCTTACAATGAGCAGTTCTTC; CDR3aa: CASSDGRKRGAYNEQFF
v_gene: TRBV20-1; abundance: NA; j_gene: TRBJ2-7; d_gene: TRBD2; CDR3nt: TGCAGTGCTAGAGTCAGCGGGAGAACCTACGAGCAGTACTTC; CDR3aa: CSARVSGRTYEQYF
v_gene: TRBV10-3; abundance: few; j_gene: TRBJ1-3; d_gene: NA; CDR3nt: TGTGCCATCAGTGAGTCCCGAGACAGTGGCTCTGGAAACACCATATATTTT; CDR3aa: CAISESRDSGSGNTIYF
v_gene: TRBV29-1; abundance: few; j_gene: TRBJ2-7; d_gene: TRBD2; CDR3nt: TGCAGCGTTGAGACACTAGCGGGAGGCGTAGGGTACGCCTACGAGCAGTACTTC; CDR3aa: CSVETLAGGVGYAYEQYF
v_gene: TRBV10-3; abundance: NA; j_gene: TRBJ1-4; d_gene: NA; CDR3nt: TGTGCCATCAGTGAGGGTAGGCTGGAGGAAAAACTGTTTTTT; CDR3aa: CAISEGRLEEKLFF
v_gene: TRBV20-1; abundance: few; j_gene: TRBJ2-2; d_gene: NA; CDR3nt: TGCAGTGCTAGAGGGCCCTTCGCCGGGGAGCTGTTTTTT; CDR3aa: CSARGPFAGELFF
v_gene: TRBV7-9; abundance: NA; j_gene: TRBJ1-2; d_gene: NA; CDR3nt: TGTGCCAGCAGCTTCCCAAAGAAAGTTAACTATGGCTACACCTTC; CDR3aa: CASSFPKKVNYGYTF
v_gene: TRBV10-1; abundance: NA; j_gene: TRBJ2-2; d_gene: NA; CDR3nt: TGCGCCAGCAGTGACGGACAAGCGAACACCGGGGAGCTGTTTTTT; CDR3aa: CASSDGQANTGELFF
v_gene: TRBV12-3/TRBV12-4; abundance: many; j_gene: TRBJ1-5; d_gene: NA; CDR3nt: TGTGCCAGCAGACTAGACATCCTTAGCAATCAGCCCCAGCATTTT; CDR3aa: CASRLDILSNQPQHF
v_gene: TRBV4-1; abundance: NA; j_gene: TRBJ1-5; d_gene: NA; CDR3nt: TGCGCCAGCAGCCAAGTGAATGTAGGATCCCGGGGGCAGCCCCAGCATTTT; CDR3aa: CASSQVNVGSRGQPQHF
v_gene: TRBV29-1; abundance: NA; j_gene: TRBJ2-5; d_gene: TRBD2; CDR3nt: TGCAGCGGCACCACTAGCGGCAAAGAGACCCAGTACTTC; CDR3aa: CSGTTSGKETQYF
v_gene: TRBV6-5; abundance: NA; j_gene: TRBJ2-2; d_gene: NA; CDR3nt: TGTGCCGGTCGGAGCCGGACCGGGGAGCTGTTTTTT; CDR3aa: CAGRSRTGELFF
v_gene: TRBV6-5; abundance: NA; j_gene: TRBJ2-5; d_gene: TRBD2; CDR3nt: TGTGCCAGCAGTTACTCGAGTGGTAGCGGGGGGCCCTTGTCTGGGACCCAGTACTTC; CDR3aa: CASSYSSGSGGPLSGTQYF
v_gene: TRBV5-1; abundance: NA; j_gene: TRBJ1-5; d_gene: TRBD1; CDR3nt: TGCGCCAGCAGCTTGGGCGGGACAGGGGCCAATCAGCCCCAGCATTTT; CDR3aa: CASSLGGTGANQPQHF
v_gene: TRBV5-5; abundance: NA; j_gene: TRBJ2-2; d_gene: TRBD2; CDR3nt: TGTGCCAGCAGCATAACGGGGGGGAACACCGGGGAGCTGTTTTTT; CDR3aa: CASSITGGNTGELFF
v_gene: TRBV7-3; abundance: NA; j_gene: TRBJ1-3; d_gene: NA; CDR3nt: TGTGCCAGCAGCTTAAGCGGGGGCTCTGGAAACACCATATATTTT; CDR3aa: CASSLSGGSGNTIYF
v_gene: TRBV19; abundance: few; j_gene: TRBJ2-1; d_gene: NA; CDR3nt: TGTGCCAGTAGTAGACTACTAGGAAAAGCTGGTGAGCAGTTCTTC; CDR3aa: CASSRLLGKAGEQFF
v_gene: TRBV7-6; abundance: NA; j_gene: TRBJ2-3; d_gene: TRBD2; CDR3nt: TGTGCCAGCAGCTTAAGGAGCGGGACCAGCACAGATACGCAGTATTTT; CDR3aa: CASSLRSGTSTDTQYF
v_gene: TRBV11-2; abundance: NA; j_gene: TRBJ2-1; d_gene: NA; CDR3nt: TGTGCCAGCAGCCCTAGGGCGGCGGCCACGCACAATGAGCAGTTCTTC; CDR3aa: CASSPRAAATHNEQFF
v_gene: TRBV2; abundance: few; j_gene: TRBJ2-1; d_gene: TRBD2; CDR3nt: TGTGCCAGCGGAAGCCGGACTAGCGGGCATGACTACAATGAGCAGTTCTTC; CDR3aa: CASGSRTSGHDYNEQFF
v_gene: TRBV7-9; abundance: NA; j_gene: TRBJ1-1; d_gene: NA; CDR3nt: TGTGCCAGCACCCCGGGGGGGGCCACTGAAGCTTTCTTT; CDR3aa: CASTPGGATEAFF
v_gene: TRBV28; abundance: NA; j_gene: TRBJ1-5; d_gene: NA; CDR3nt: TGTGCCAGCACTGGACAGTCTTATGGCAATCAGCCCCAGCATTTT; CDR3aa: CASTGQSYGNQPQHF
v_gene: TRBV12-3/TRBV12-4; abundance: NA; j_gene: TRBJ2-5; d_gene: NA; CDR3nt: TGTGCCAGCAGTTTAGCCCCCGGCAGGGTGGGGGGAGAGACCCAGTACTTC; CDR3aa: CASSLAPGRVGGETQYF
v_gene: TRBV12-3/TRBV12-4; abundance: NA; j_gene: TRBJ2-3; d_gene: NA; CDR3nt: TGTGCCAGCAGACCTCCGGGACCGACGATCACAGATACGCAGTATTTT; CDR3aa: CASRPPGPTITDTQYF
v_gene: TRBV24-1; abundance: NA; j_gene: TRBJ2-1; d_gene: TRBD2; CDR3nt: TGTGCCACCAGTGACCGCGGACTAGCGGGAGCCCGAGTTGACGAGCAGTTCTTC; CDR3aa: CATSDRGLAGARVDEQFF
v_gene: TRBV3-1; abundance: NA; j_gene: TRBJ2-2; d_gene: NA; CDR3nt: TGTGCCAGCAGCCAAGAAAAGACAGGAGTGAACACCGGGGAGCTGTTTTTT; CDR3aa: CASSQEKTGVNTGELFF
v_gene: TRBV10-3; abundance: many; j_gene: TRBJ2-2; d_gene: TRBD1; CDR3nt: TGTGCCATCCACGGACAGGGGGGAACCGGGGAGCTGTTTTTT; CDR3aa: CAIHGQGGTGELFF
v_gene: TRBV14; abundance: few; j_gene: TRBJ2-2; d_gene: NA; CDR3nt: TGTGCCAGCAGCCAAGATCCGAGGGGGGAGCTGTTTTTT; CDR3aa: CASSQDPRGELFF
v_gene: TRBV7-2; abundance: NA; j_gene: TRBJ2-7; d_gene: TRBD1; CDR3nt: TGTGCCAGCAGCTTACGACAGGGGGATGTGGAGCAGTACTTC; CDR3aa: CASSLRQGDVEQYF
v_gene: TRBV7-9; abundance: NA; j_gene: TRBJ2-1; d_gene: NA; CDR3nt: TGTGCCAGCAGCATACAAGTCAGTAATGAGCAGTTCTTC; CDR3aa: CASSIQVSNEQFF
v_gene: TRBV29-1; abundance: few; j_gene: TRBJ2-2; d_gene: NA; CDR3nt: TGCAGCGTTGCCCCGGACCTGGGAACCGGGGAGCTGTTTTTT; CDR3aa: CSVAPDLGTGELFF
v_gene: TRBV11-2; abundance: NA; j_gene: TRBJ2-1; d_gene: NA; CDR3nt: TGTGCCACCTCCCAAGGCCACAGGGATTCCTACAATGAGCAGTTCTTC; CDR3aa: CATSQGHRDSYNEQFF
v_gene: TRBV27; abundance: NA; j_gene: TRBJ1-4; d_gene: NA; CDR3nt: TGTGCCAGCAGCCTTCAAGGGGGGAATGAAAAACTGTTTTTT; CDR3aa: CASSLQGGNEKLFF
v_gene: TRBV10-3; abundance: many; j_gene: TRBJ2-3; d_gene: TRBD1; CDR3nt: TGTGCCATCAATGGACAGGGTGAAGCAGATACGCAGTATTTT; CDR3aa: CAINGQGEADTQYF
v_gene: TRBV10-3; abundance: NA; j_gene: TRBJ1-3; d_gene: NA; CDR3nt: TGTGCCATCATTGGGGGCCTAGGGAACACCATATATTTT; CDR3aa: CAIIGGLGNTIYF
v_gene: TRBV15; abundance: NA; j_gene: TRBJ2-3; d_gene: TRBD1; CDR3nt: TGTGCCACGAAGAGGGGGCCGATGACAGATACGCAGTATTTT; CDR3aa: CATKRGPMTDTQYF
v_gene: TRBV12-3/TRBV12-4; abundance: many; j_gene: TRBJ2-5; d_gene: NA; CDR3nt: TGTGCCAGCAGTTTATCCAGGGGGGGAGAGACCCAGTACTTC; CDR3aa: CASSLSRGGETQYF
v_gene: TRBV7-2; abundance: NA; j_gene: TRBJ2-1; d_gene: NA; CDR3nt: TGTGCCAGCAGCCTACTGGGACTCAATGAGCAGTTCTTC; CDR3aa: CASSLLGLNEQFF
v_gene: TRBV12-3/TRBV12-4; abundance: NA; j_gene: TRBJ2-3; d_gene: NA; CDR3nt: TGTGCCAGCAGTTCTAGTGGGCTCACAGATACGCAGTATTTT; CDR3aa: CASSSSGLTDTQYF
v_gene: TRBV10-3; abundance: NA; j_gene: TRBJ2-1; d_gene: NA; CDR3nt: TGTGCCATCAGTGACGGATACAATGAGCAGTTCTTC; CDR3aa: CAISDGYNEQFF
v_gene: TRBV9; abundance: few; j_gene: TRBJ2-5; d_gene: NA; CDR3nt: TGTGCCAGCAGCGTAGGTCATGAGGGCGTGGGAGAGACCCAGTACTTC; CDR3aa: CASSVGHEGVGETQYF
v_gene: TRBV18; abundance: NA; j_gene: TRBJ2-3; d_gene: NA; CDR3nt: TGTGCCAGCTCACCACCTACTAGTCCAGGCACAGATACGCAGTATTTT; CDR3aa: CASSPPTSPGTDTQYF
v_gene: TRBV28; abundance: few; j_gene: TRBJ2-3; d_gene: NA; CDR3nt: TGTGCCAGCAGCACCCGGACAGACACAGATACGCAGTATTTT; CDR3aa: CASSTRTDTDTQYF
v_gene: TRBV18; abundance: few; j_gene: TRBJ2-3; d_gene: NA; CDR3nt: TGTGCCAGCTCTCCCCAGAGGGGCAGTAGCACAGATACGCAGTATTTT; CDR3aa: CASSPQRGSSTDTQYF
v_gene: TRBV24-1; abundance: many; j_gene: TRBJ2-1; d_gene: NA; CDR3nt: TGTGCCACCAGTGATACAAGGGGAGGAGAGAATGAGCAGTTCTTC; CDR3aa: CATSDTRGGENEQFF
v_gene: TRBV7-2; abundance: NA; j_gene: TRBJ1-2; d_gene: NA; CDR3nt: TGTGCCAGCACTCGTAATCGGGGGTCTAACTATGGCTACACCTTC; CDR3aa: CASTRNRGSNYGYTF
v_gene: TRBV10-3; abundance: few; j_gene: TRBJ2-7; d_gene: TRBD2; CDR3nt: TGTGCCATCAGTGAGCCGGGACTAGCGGGATACGAGCAGTACTTC; CDR3aa: CAISEPGLAGYEQYF
v_gene: TRBV20-1; abundance: few; j_gene: TRBJ2-3; d_gene: TRBD1; CDR3nt: TGCAGTGCTAGAGATCCAGGGGGCTTTGGGGATACGCAGTATTTT; CDR3aa: CSARDPGGFGDTQYF
v_gene: TRBV7-2; abundance: few; j_gene: TRBJ2-1; d_gene: TRBD2; CDR3nt: TGTGCCAGCAGCATAACCGGGACTACTTACAATGAGCAGTTCTTC; CDR3aa: CASSITGTTYNEQFF
v_gene: TRBV5-1; abundance: many; j_gene: TRBJ2-2; d_gene: NA; CDR3nt: TGCGCCAGCAGCTTGTCGGGGGTTAACACCGGGGAGCTGTTTTTT; CDR3aa: CASSLSGVNTGELFF
v_gene: TRBV6-1; abundance: few; j_gene: TRBJ1-3; d_gene: NA; CDR3nt: TGTGCCAGCAGAAGGGCGTTGGAGAGAAACACCATATATTTT; CDR3aa: CASRRALERNTIYF
v_gene: TRBV20-1; abundance: many; j_gene: TRBJ1-5; d_gene: NA; CDR3nt: TGCAGTGCTAGAAATAGCAATCAGCCCCAGCATTTT; CDR3aa: CSARNSNQPQHF
v_gene: TRBV24-1; abundance: few; j_gene: TRBJ2-1; d_gene: TRBD2; CDR3nt: TGTGCCACCAGTGATTTGGTACTAGCGGGAGGTGAGCAGTTCTTC; CDR3aa: CATSDLVLAGGEQFF
v_gene: TRBV5-1; abundance: many; j_gene: TRBJ2-1; d_gene: TRBD2; CDR3nt: TGCGCCAGCAGCATCCCTAGCGGGGGGTCCAATGAGCAGTTCTTC; CDR3aa: CASSIPSGGSNEQFF